The 25 T cell receptor beta chains presented below share a single source sample, sequenced in a study of shared clonotypes between healthy human individuals. Data came from immunoSEQ multiplex PCR; TCRdb stores just in-frame clones and leaves some out. This table holds fewer than 1.8 million clones, about 98.5% found once. Sequenced material: naive CD4+ T cells sorted from blood. The subset here: CD45RA+ positively selected. The receptors stem from a man aged 30-40 years in good health.

V gene TRBV20-1 combines with J gene TRBJ2-1; TRBD1 matches 7 bases. The CDR3 loop spans 11 amino acids. Germline V gene lookup returns CDR1 DFQATT and CDR2 SNEGSKA (reference sequence). Unmatched junction bases numbered 5, after V lost 2 bases and J lost 13 bases. CDR3 coding DNA: TGCAGTGCTAGACTGACAGGGAGTCAGTTCTTC. As protein: CSARLTGSQFF.

J is TRBJ1-1 and V is TRBV6-5, with 9 bases lining up with TRBD1. V trimming: 6 bases; J trimming: 6 bases; junction bases outside the gene matches: 5. The germline CDR1 and CDR2 sequences are MNHEY and SVGAGI. CDR3 size: 13 residues. CDR3 sequence reads: CASRKTGGSEAFF. The CDR3 nucleotides are TGTGCCAGCAGAAAAACAGGGGGCTCTGAAGCTTTCTTT.

This clone appeared a single time. The V call is TRBV7-9, the J call TRBJ1-4; 11 nucleotides agree with TRBD1. The CDR3 loop spans 16 amino acids. Trimming removed 5 bases from V and 8 bases from J; junction bases left unmatched: 10. CDR1 SEHNR and CDR2 FQNEAQ come from the germline V gene (reference sequence). CDR3 loop: CASSRTGGILQEKLFF. CDR3 coding DNA: TGTGCCAGCAGCCGGACAGGGGGCATATTACAGGAAAAACTGTTTTTT.

In this sample, this clone turned up once. V usage is TRBV7-9 and J usage is TRBJ2-7; TRBD2 aligns across 9 bases. V shed 1 base and J 1 base; nucleotides not matched to a gene: 5. Germline assignment: CDR1 SEHNR and CDR2 FQNEAQ (reference sequence). CDR3 length: 16 residues. The CDR3 here is CASSLVLAGPSYEQYF. The DNA of the CDR3 is TGTGCCAGCAGCTTAGTCCTAGCGGGACCATCCTACGAGCAGTACTTC.

The chain is built from TRBV6-1 and TRBJ2-7; D unclear. Between the trimmed V and J ends, which lost 3 bases and 7 bases, there was a span of 10 bases. This CDR3 is built from 12 residues. CDR1 and CDR2 (germline): MNHNS, SASEGT. The DNA of the CDR3 is TGTGCCAGCAGTGATCTTGTGAAGGAGCAGTACTTC. It translates to CASSDLVKEQYF.

The genes are TRBV29-1 and TRBJ2-7; no definite D call. V dropped 0 bases and J dropped 3 bases, with 3 bases sitting between them. Germline-derived CDR1 and CDR2 are SQVTM and ANQGSEA. CDR3 length equals 11 residues. CDR3: CSVEDLYEQYF. For the CDR3, the DNA is TGCAGCGTTGAAGATCTCTACGAGCAGTACTTC.

This clone is a singleton in its sample. CDR3 bases: TGCAGCGTCGAACTGGGGGTGACTAGCGGGAGATTTGGACCCTACAATGAGCAGTTCTTC. This codes for CSVELGVTSGRFGPYNEQFF. The rearrangement links TRBV29-1 to TRBJ2-1, with 12 bases aligning to TRBD2. J was trimmed by 2 bases and V by 6 bases; bases with no gene match: 20. The V gene's germline CDR1 is SQVTM and CDR2 ANQGSEA. The CDR3 length is 20 residues.

This chain joins TRBV27 and TRBJ2-7, with 7 nucleotides matching TRBD2. The ends lost 5 bases at V and 7 bases at J; junction bases unmatched: 11. Germline V gene lookup returns CDR1 MNHEY and CDR2 SMNVEV (reference sequence). The CDR3 totals 14 residues. The DNA for the CDR3 is TGTGCCAGCAGTAATCCGGGACTACCTAGGGAGCAGTACTTC. Its translation is CASSNPGLPREQYF.

The gene calls are TRBV5-4 and TRBJ1-5, with TRBD1 as a possible D gene (5 bases). The germline CDR1 and CDR2 sequences are SGHNT and YYREEE (reference sequence). The CDR3 has 16 amino acids. V was shortened by 4 bases and J by 1 base, with 15 bases between the two germline ends. CDR3 in amino acids: CASSVGGGPSNQPQHF. CDR3 bases: TGTGCCAGCAGCGTCGGGGGAGGGCCCAGCAATCAGCCCCAGCATTTT.

Remarks on this clone: This sample also contains other DNA sequences that code for the same CDR3. The V and J genes are TRBV5-1 and TRBJ2-7; D call uncertain. Deletions cut 0 bases from V and 2 bases from J, with 6 bases between. The CDR3 contains 13 residues. Germline CDR1 and CDR2: SGHRS and YFSETQ. In DNA form, the CDR3 reads TGCGCCAGCAGCTTGGAGGCAACCTACGAGCAGTACTTC. Translation gives CASSLEATYEQYF.

V is TRBV18 and J is TRBJ1-2; a weak D match, TRBD1 (5 bases). V lost 8 bases, J lost 2 bases, and 18 bases lay in between. Germline V gene sequence: CDR1 KGHSH, CDR2 LQKENI. There are 15 residues in the CDR3. The CDR3: CASIRDSGENYGYTF. In DNA form, the CDR3 reads TGTGCCAGCATCAGAGACAGCGGAGAAAACTATGGCTACACCTTC.

The chain links TRBV18 to TRBJ2-7; 8 bases are a match to TRBD1. The V gene end was trimmed by 11 bases and the J gene end by 6 bases; junction bases not matched to a gene: 9. CDR1 is KGHSH, CDR2 LQKENI, per germline. CDR3 length: 12 amino acids. The chain's CDR3 is CARDRSPREQYF. The DNA of the CDR3 is TGTGCCCGGGACAGGTCCCCCCGCGAGCAGTACTTC.

In its sample, this clone was seen a few times. The rearrangement joins TRBV7-9 to TRBJ1-5; TRBD1 agrees at 8 bases. The V gene end was trimmed by 5 bases and the J gene end by 14 bases; junction bases not matched to a gene: 5. The CDR3 consists of 11 residues. Germline V gene lookup returns CDR1 SEHNR and CDR2 FQNEAQ (reference sequence). CDR3 in DNA: TGTGCCAGCAGCGCAGGACAGGGAAAGCATTTT. Amino acid sequence: CASSAGQGKHF. The full variable domain, rest sourced from reference TRBV7-9 and TRBJ1-5, is DTGVSQNPRHKITKRGQNVTFRCDPISEHNRLYWYRQTLGQGPEFLTYFQNEAQLEKSRLLSDRFSAERPKGSFSTLEIQRTEQGDSAMYLCASSAGQGKHFGDGTRLSIL.

The chain uses TRBV19 and TRBJ2-2, with 9 bases that match TRBD2. After removal of 6 bases from V and 5 bases from J, the junction contained 16 bases not matched to a gene. The CDR3 contains 18 residues. Germline V CDR1 and CDR2: LNHDA, SQIVND (reference sequence). This chain's CDR3 is CASRNPRGSGRGTGELFF. The CDR3, as DNA: TGTGCCAGTAGAAACCCCCGTGGTAGCGGGAGAGGTACCGGGGAGCTGTTTTTT. The full variable domain, completed using reference TRBV19 and TRBJ2-2, is DGGITQSPKYLFRKEGQNVTLSCEQNLNHDAMYWYRQDPGQGLRLIYYSQIVNDFQKGDIAEGYSVSREKKESFPLTVTSAQKNPTAFYLCASRNPRGSGRGTGELFFGEGSRLTVL.

The gene calls are TRBV6-5 and TRBJ2-1, with D tentatively TRBD2 (6 bases). This CDR3 comprises 15 residues. The germline CDR1 and CDR2 sequences are MNHEY and SVGAGI. The V and J ends lost 6 bases and 4 bases respectively, with 16 bases between them. The CDR3 nucleotides read TGTGCCAGCAGAGACGATGGAGGGACGTACAATGAGCAGTTCTTC. This translates into CASRDDGGTYNEQFF.

This chain uses TRBV6-1 with TRBJ2-2; perhaps TRBD1 as D (5 bases). Deletions cut 9 bases from V and 5 bases from J, with 16 bases between. CDR3 length equals 14 residues. Germline CDR1 and CDR2: MNHNS and SASEGT. CDR3 nucleotide sequence: TGTGCCAGTAGGGTCCAGGGTCTGACCGGGGAGCTGTTTTTT. Residues: CASRVQGLTGELFF.

The chain links TRBV5-1 to TRBJ2-1; TRBD2 matches 7 bases. With V trimmed by 0 bases and J by 8 bases, 14 bases remained unmatched. Germline CDR1 and CDR2: SGHRS and YFSETQ. The CDR3 length is 17 residues. This CDR3 reads CASSLAGGRVIRDEQFF. The DNA of the CDR3 is TGCGCCAGCAGCTTGGCCGGCGGGAGAGTTATCCGGGATGAGCAGTTCTTC.

The rearrangement uses TRBV18 and TRBJ2-6, with D uncertain. Between the trimmed V and J ends, which lost 2 bases and 0 bases, there was a span of 5 bases. The CDR3 extends over 15 amino acids. Per germline, CDR1 KGHSH and CDR2 LQKENI. The DNA for the CDR3 is TGTGCCAGCTCACCAAGGGTCTCTGGGGCCAACGTCCTGACTTTC. It encodes CASSPRVSGANVLTF. The entire variable domain, with the rest obtained from reference TRBV18 and TRBJ2-6, is as follows: NAGVMQNPRHLVRRRGQEARLRCSPMKGHSHVYWYRQLPEEGLKFMVYLQKENIIDESGMPKERFSAEFPKEGPSILRIQQVVRGDSAAYFCASSPRVSGANVLTFGAGSRLTVL.

The rearrangement joins TRBV10-3 to TRBJ2-1; 13 bases are a match to TRBD2. Germline V CDR1 and CDR2: ENHRY, SYGVKD. CDR3 length: 17 residues. V shed 4 bases and J 6 bases; nucleotides not matched to a gene: 9. CDR3 protein: CAISGGLAGTIGNEQFF. CDR3 bases: TGTGCCATCAGTGGGGGACTAGCGGGAACAATCGGCAATGAGCAGTTCTTC.

The rearrangement joins TRBV19 to TRBJ2-1, with a possible D match to TRBD1 (6 bases). This CDR3 has 17 residues. With 6 bases removed from V and 1 base from J, the gap between germline ends came to 19 bases. Germline CDR1 is LNHDA and CDR2 is SQIVND (reference sequence). The CDR3 loop is CASSPRGVRGSYNEQFF. Written as DNA, the CDR3 is TGTGCCAGTAGCCCCCGGGGTGTGAGGGGGTCCTACAATGAGCAGTTCTTC.

The chain links TRBV10-3 to TRBJ1-3; D uncertain. The CDR3 loop spans 15 amino acids. Per germline, CDR1 ENHRY and CDR2 SYGVKD. Between the trimmed V and J ends, which lost 3 bases and 0 bases, there was a span of 9 bases. Here the CDR3 reads CAISDMRFSGNTIYF. The CDR3 DNA follows: TGTGCCATCAGTGACATGAGGTTCTCTGGAAACACCATATATTTT.

The chain carries TRBV5-1 and TRBJ2-5, with D perhaps TRBD2 (5 bases). CDR3 length: 15 residues. V was cut by 0 bases and J by 1 base, with 10 bases left in between. CDR1 and CDR2 from the germline V gene are SGHRS and YFSETQ. The CDR3 DNA follows: TGCGCCAGCAGCTTGGTGGGGAGCGTCCAAGAGACCCAGTACTTC. Protein sequence: CASSLVGSVQETQYF.

The chain has TRBV27 and TRBJ1-1; D remains unclear. Trimming shortened V by 1 base and J by 3 bases, and 6 bases separated the two germline ends. Germline V CDR1 and CDR2: MNHEY, SMNVEV (reference sequence). The CDR3 has 13 residues. The CDR3 sequence is CASSLFLHTEAFF. CDR3 DNA: TGTGCCAGCAGTTTATTCTTGCACACTGAAGCTTTCTTT.

The rearrangement links TRBV27 to TRBJ1-4, with D hard to call. The CDR3 runs to 14 residues. CDR1 is MNHEY, CDR2 SMNVEV, per germline (reference sequence). The ends were cut back, 4 bases at V and 5 bases at J, with 11 bases in the middle. CDR3 sequence reads: CASSSWVRNEKLFF. The CDR3 region has the DNA TGTGCCAGCAGTTCCTGGGTCCGGAATGAAAAACTGTTTTTT.

The V call is TRBV11-2, the J call TRBJ1-1, with D unresolved. This CDR3 has 13 residues. V dropped 6 bases and J dropped 3 bases, with 11 bases sitting between them. Germline CDR1 SGHAT, CDR2 FQNNGV. CDR3 loop: CASRYKRDTEAFF. The CDR3 nucleotides are TGTGCCAGCAGGTACAAAAGGGACACTGAAGCTTTCTTT.